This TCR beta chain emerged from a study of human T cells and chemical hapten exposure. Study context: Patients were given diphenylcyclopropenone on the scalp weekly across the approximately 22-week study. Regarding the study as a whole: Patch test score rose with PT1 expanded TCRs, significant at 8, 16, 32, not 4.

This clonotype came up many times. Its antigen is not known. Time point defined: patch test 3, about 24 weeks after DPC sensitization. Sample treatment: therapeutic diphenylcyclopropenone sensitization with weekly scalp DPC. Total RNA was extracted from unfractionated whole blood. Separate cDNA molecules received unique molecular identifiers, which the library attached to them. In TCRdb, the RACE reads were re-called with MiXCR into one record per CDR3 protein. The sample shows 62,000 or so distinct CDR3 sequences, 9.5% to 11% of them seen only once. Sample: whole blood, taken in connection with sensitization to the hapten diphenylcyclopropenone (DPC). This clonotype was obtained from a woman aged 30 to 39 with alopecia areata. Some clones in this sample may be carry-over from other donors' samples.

CDR3 sequence reads: CASSPTVSSGRANTGELFF. CDR3 DNA sequence: TGTGCCAGCAGCCCAACGGTGTCTAGCGGGAGGGCGAACACCGGGGAGCTGTTTTTT. The J gene is TRBJ2-2, the V gene TRBV5-6, with TRBD2 identical over 12 bases. With V trimmed by 4 bases and J by 0 bases, 10 bases remained unmatched. The germline CDR1 and CDR2 sequences are SGHDT and YYEEEE. CDR3 length: 19 residues.